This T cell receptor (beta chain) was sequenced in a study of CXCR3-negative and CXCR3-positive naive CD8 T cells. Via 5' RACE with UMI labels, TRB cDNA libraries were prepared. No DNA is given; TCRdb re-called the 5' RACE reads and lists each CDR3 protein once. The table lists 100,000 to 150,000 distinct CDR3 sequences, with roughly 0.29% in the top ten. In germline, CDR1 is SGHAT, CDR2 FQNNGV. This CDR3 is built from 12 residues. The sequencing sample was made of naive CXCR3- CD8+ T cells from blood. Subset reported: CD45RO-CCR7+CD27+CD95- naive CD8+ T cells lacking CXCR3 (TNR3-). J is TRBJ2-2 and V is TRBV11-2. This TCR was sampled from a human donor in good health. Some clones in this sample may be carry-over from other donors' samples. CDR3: CASSPPTGELFF.